This T cell receptor beta chain emerged from a study of blood T cell repertoires in COVID-19. For the study at large: Samples taken during acute and convalescent COVID-19 were collected in the United States, Italy and Spain. T cells, B-cell-depleted T cells, or PBMCs provided the cDNA or gDNA that served as material.

Germline V gene sequence: CDR1 LNHDA, CDR2 SQIVND (reference sequence). Deletions cut 3 bases from V and 7 bases from J, with 12 bases between. The CDR3 is 14 amino acids. The method was immunoSEQ multiplex PCR; TCRdb's version includes in-frame clones alone and lacks a portion of them. The table lists 200,000 to 250,000 clones, 80% to 90% of them singletons. The J gene is TRBJ2-2, the V gene TRBV19, with D possibly TRBD1 on 6 matching bases. Material: peripheral blood. This TCR derives from a man at least 80 years old with acute or convalescent COVID-19. CDR3 sequence reads: CASSMKQGSGELFF. Written as DNA, the CDR3 is TGTGCCAGTAGTATGAAGCAGGGGAGCGGGGAGCTGTTTTTT.